Presented here are 9 T cell receptor beta chains from one specimen sequenced in a study of cytomegalovirus exposure and HLA in healthy donors. Vbeta (60) and Jbeta (13) primers were used in the PCR. Repertoires were generated with immunoSEQ multiplex PCR, while TCRdb's copy carries only in-frame clones and drops some. The sample contains over 120,000 clones, roughly 70% of which appear only once. The material sequenced was PBMCs. The receptors derive from an older woman in good health and CMV-seropositive.

Many counts were recorded for this clone. The V and J genes are TRBV5-6 and TRBJ2-7; 10 bases agree with TRBD1. The germline CDR1 and CDR2 sequences are SGHDT and YYEEEE. The CDR3 covers 14 residues. V lost 0 bases and J lost 4; bases outside the gene matches: 1. The CDR3 sequence: CASSLGDRGYEQYF. The CDR3 bases are TGTGCCAGCAGCTTGGGGGACAGGGGTTACGAGCAGTACTTC.

V usage is TRBV27 and J usage is TRBJ2-5, with TRBD1 matching over 10 bases. Germline values: CDR1 MNHEY, CDR2 SMNVEV (reference sequence). V was clipped by 6 bases and J by 5 bases; unmatched bases: 6. This CDR3 has 14 amino acids. CDR3 loop: CASRLTGGRETQYF. The CDR3 DNA reads as TGTGCCAGCAGGTTGACAGGGGGCCGGGAGACCCAGTACTTC.

J is TRBJ1-1 and V is TRBV28, with TRBD1 as a possible D gene (5 bases). Between the trimmed V and J ends, which lost 5 bases and 8 bases, there was a span of 15 bases. Germline V gene sequence: CDR1 MDHEN, CDR2 SYDVKM. The CDR3 sequence is 13 residues long. CDR3: CASSQNGGSEAFF. CDR3 nucleotides: TGTGCCAGCAGTCAAAACGGGGGTTCGGAAGCTTTCTTT.

V usage is TRBV7-2 and J usage is TRBJ1-1, with 10 nucleotides matching TRBD1. The V gene's germline CDR1 is SGHTA and CDR2 FQGNSA. Trimming at V came to 3 bases and at J to 5 bases, leaving 3 bases not matched to a gene. The CDR3 consists of 14 residues. The CDR3 sequence: CASSFRTGGTEAFF. CDR3 in DNA: TGTGCCAGCAGCTTCCGGACAGGGGGGACTGAAGCTTTCTTT.

The chain combines TRBV19 with TRBJ1-1; perhaps TRBD1 as D (5 bases). Germline loops: CDR1 LNHDA, CDR2 SQIVND (reference sequence). The CDR3 loop spans 11 amino acids. Between the trimmed V and J ends, which lost 8 bases and 5 bases, there was a span of 9 bases. This chain's CDR3 is CASRQLTEAFF. CDR3 bases: TGTGCCAGTCGACAGTTAACTGAAGCTTTCTTT.

V is TRBV6-5 and J is TRBJ2-5, with 10 bases aligning to TRBD1. From germline, CDR1 is MNHEY and CDR2 SVGAGI. V trimming: 6 bases; J trimming: 6 bases; junction bases outside the gene matches: 7. The CDR3 contains 14 residues. CDR3 amino acids: CASRQDRGRKTQYF. The CDR3 nucleotides are TGTGCCAGCAGACAAGACAGGGGGCGAAAGACCCAGTACTTC.

This clone has more than one count but fewer than ten. The rearrangement joins TRBV4-1 to TRBJ1-5; 8 bases are shared with TRBD1. The CDR3 loop spans 14 amino acids. After removal of 1 base from V and 9 bases from J, the junction contained 5 bases not matched to a gene. Germline V gives CDR1 MGHRA, CDR2 YSYEKL. The CDR3 DNA reads as TGCGCCAGCAGCCAAGTGGCAGGGGGCTTGCCCCAGCATTTT. Translating it yields CASSQVAGGLPQHF.

The chain has TRBV2 and TRBJ1-3; D may be TRBD1 (5 bases). The CDR3 sequence is 15 residues long. With 2 bases removed from V and 0 bases from J, the gap between germline ends came to 8 bases. Germline CDR1 is SNHLY and CDR2 is FYNNEI. CDR3 in amino acids: CASSEFTGSGNTIYF. Here the CDR3 DNA reads TGTGCCAGCAGTGAATTTACAGGCTCTGGAAACACCATATATTTT.

This clone was seen only a few times. The chain has TRBV4-1 and TRBJ2-7; 8 positions match TRBD2. Germline values: CDR1 MGHRA, CDR2 YSYEKL. Trimming at V came to 0 bases and at J to 3 bases, leaving 4 bases not matched to a gene. The CDR3 is 15 amino acids. CDR3 amino acids: CASSQDRAGGYEQYF. For the CDR3, the DNA is TGCGCCAGCAGCCAAGACCGGGCGGGGGGCTACGAGCAGTACTTC.